This TCR beta chain was profiled in a study of blood T cell repertoires in COVID-19. About the study: The origin of the acute and convalescent COVID-19 samples was the United States, Italy and Spain.

Authors' analysis steps: Reference gene primer amplification yielded estimated nucleated cell counts. TCRdb's table, derived via immunoSEQ multiplex PCR, lists solely in-frame clones and lacks some. That table supplies the V and J calls and clone size; D and trimming were determined from the DNA. This sample has 200,000 to 250,000 clones, with about four fifths found just once. The germline gives CDR1 SGHTA, CDR2 FQGTGA. This CDR3 contains 15 residues. Trimming took 4 bases from V and 6 from J; bases not matched to a gene: 7. This TCR was sampled from a woman younger than 35 with acute or convalescent COVID-19. The rearrangement links TRBV7-3 to TRBJ1-1, with TRBD1 identical over 11 bases. Material: peripheral blood. This CDR3 is CASSSDRGRFSEAFF. The CDR3 region has the DNA TGTGCCAGCAGCTCGGACAGGGGGCGGTTTTCTGAAGCTTTCTTT.